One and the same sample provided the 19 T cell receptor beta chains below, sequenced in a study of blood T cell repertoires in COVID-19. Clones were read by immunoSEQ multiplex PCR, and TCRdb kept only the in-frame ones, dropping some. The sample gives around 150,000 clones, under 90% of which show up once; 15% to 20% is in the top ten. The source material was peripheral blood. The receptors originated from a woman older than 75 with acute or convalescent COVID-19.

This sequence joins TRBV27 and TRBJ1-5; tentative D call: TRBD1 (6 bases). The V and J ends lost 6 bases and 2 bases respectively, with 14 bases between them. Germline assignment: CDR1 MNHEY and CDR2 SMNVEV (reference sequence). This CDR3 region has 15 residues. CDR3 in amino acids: CASRLQGGGNQPQHF. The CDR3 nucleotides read TGTGCCAGCAGGCTTCAAGGGGGAGGCAATCAGCCCCAGCATTTT.

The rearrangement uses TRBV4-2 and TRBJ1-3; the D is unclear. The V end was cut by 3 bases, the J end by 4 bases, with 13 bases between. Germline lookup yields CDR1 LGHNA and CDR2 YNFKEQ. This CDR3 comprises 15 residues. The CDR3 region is CASSQPGELGNTIYF. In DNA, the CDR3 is TGTGCCAGCAGCCAGCCGGGAGAGCTGGGAAACACCATATATTTT.

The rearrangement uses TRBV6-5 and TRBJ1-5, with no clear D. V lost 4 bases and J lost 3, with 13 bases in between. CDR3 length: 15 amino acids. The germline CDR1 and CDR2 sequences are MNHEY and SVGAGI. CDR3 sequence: CASSSVQAINQPQHF. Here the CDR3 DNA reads TGTGCCAGCAGTTCCGTCCAGGCGATCAATCAGCCCCAGCATTTT.

The CDR3 DNA is TGTGCCAGCAGCTTGGGAGGGGAGGACACCATATATTTT. Amino acid sequence: CASSLGGEDTIYF. The chain has TRBV5-6 and TRBJ1-3, with D perhaps matching TRBD1 (5 bases). V was trimmed by 0 bases and J by 8 bases, leaving 9 bases between them. CDR1 and CDR2 from the germline V gene are SGHDT and YYEEEE. The CDR3 is made up of 13 amino acids.

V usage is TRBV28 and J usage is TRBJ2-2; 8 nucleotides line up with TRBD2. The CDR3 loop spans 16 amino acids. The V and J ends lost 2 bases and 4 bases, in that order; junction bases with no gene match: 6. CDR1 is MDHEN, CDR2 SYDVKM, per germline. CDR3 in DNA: TGTGCCAGCAGTTTAGTAGCGGGGACCCGCACCGGGGAGCTGTTTTTT. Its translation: CASSLVAGTRTGELFF.

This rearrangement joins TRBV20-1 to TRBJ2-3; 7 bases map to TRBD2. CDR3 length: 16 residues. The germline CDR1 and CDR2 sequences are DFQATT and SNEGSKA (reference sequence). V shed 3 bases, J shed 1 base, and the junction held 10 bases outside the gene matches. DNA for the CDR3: TGCAGTGCTAGTTCCAGCGGGGAAGTGGGCACAGATACGCAGTATTTT. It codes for CSASSSGEVGTDTQYF.

The CDR3 reads CASSQGQGVYGYTF. The CDR3 DNA follows: TGTGCCAGCAGTCAAGGGCAGGGGGTCTATGGCTACACCTTC. This sequence joins TRBV25-1 and TRBJ1-2, with 7 bases aligning to TRBD1. The trim removed 5 bases at V and 4 bases at J, leaving 7 bases unmatched. This CDR3 is 14 amino acids long. Germline-derived CDR1 and CDR2 are MGHDK and SYGVNS.

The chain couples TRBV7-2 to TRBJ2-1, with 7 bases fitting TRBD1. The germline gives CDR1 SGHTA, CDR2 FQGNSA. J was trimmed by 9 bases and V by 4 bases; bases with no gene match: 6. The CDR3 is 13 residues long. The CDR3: CASSSQQGSEQFF. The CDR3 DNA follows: TGTGCCAGCAGCTCACAACAGGGGAGTGAGCAGTTCTTC.

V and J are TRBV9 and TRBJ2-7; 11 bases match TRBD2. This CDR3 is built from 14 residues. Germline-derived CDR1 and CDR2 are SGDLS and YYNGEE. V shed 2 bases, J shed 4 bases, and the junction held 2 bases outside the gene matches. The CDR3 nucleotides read TGTGCCAGCAGCGTTACTAGCGGGAGTTACGAGCAGTACTTC. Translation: CASSVTSGSYEQYF.

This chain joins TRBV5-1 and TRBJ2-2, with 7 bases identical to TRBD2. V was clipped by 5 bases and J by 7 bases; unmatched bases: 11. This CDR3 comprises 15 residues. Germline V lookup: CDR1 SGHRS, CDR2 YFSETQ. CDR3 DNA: TGCGCCAGCAGTCTTCTAGCGGAGGTGGGCGGGGAGCTGTTTTTT. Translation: CASSLLAEVGGELFF.

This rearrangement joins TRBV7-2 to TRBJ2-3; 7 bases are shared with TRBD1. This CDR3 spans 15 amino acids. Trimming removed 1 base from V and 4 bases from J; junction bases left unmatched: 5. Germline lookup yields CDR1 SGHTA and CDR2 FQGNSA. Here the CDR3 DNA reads TGTGCCAGCAGCTTAGGACAGGGAGTATCAGATACGCAGTATTTT. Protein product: CASSLGQGVSDTQYF.

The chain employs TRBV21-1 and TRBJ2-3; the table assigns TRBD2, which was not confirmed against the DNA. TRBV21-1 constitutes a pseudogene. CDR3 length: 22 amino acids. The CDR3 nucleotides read TGTGCCAGCAGCAAAGCGAGTCCCGTTACAAGACTAGCGGGGGCGTATGGAGATACGCAGTATTTT. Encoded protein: CASSKASPVTRLAGAYGDTQYF.

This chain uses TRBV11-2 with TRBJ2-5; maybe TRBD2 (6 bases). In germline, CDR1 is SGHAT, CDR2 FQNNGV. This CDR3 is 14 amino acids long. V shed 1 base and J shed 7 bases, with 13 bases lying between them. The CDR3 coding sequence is TGTGCCAGCAGCTTAGGCGGGGAGCCCGGGACCCAGTACTTC. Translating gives CASSLGGEPGTQYF.

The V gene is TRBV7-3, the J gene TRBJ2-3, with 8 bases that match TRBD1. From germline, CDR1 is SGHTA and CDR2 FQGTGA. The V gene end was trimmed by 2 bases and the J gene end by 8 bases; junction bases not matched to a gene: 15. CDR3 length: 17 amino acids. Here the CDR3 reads CASSLVSGGENGGTQYF. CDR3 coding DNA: TGTGCCAGCAGCTTAGTTTCAGGGGGCGAGAATGGTGGTACGCAGTATTTT.

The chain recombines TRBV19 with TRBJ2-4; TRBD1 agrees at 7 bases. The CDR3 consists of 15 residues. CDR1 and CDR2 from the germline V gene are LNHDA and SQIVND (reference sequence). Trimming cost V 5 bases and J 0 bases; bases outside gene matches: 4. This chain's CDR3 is CASSPGQLAKNIQYF. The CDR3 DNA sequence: TGTGCCAGTAGTCCGGGACAGCTAGCCAAAAACATTCAGTACTTC.

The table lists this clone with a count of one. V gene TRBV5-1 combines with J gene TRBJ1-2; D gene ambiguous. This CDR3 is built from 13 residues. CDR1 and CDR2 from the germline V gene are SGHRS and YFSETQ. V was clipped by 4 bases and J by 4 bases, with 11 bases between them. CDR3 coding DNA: TGCGCCAGCAGCCCAAATCACGGCTATGGCTACACCTTC. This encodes CASSPNHGYGYTF.

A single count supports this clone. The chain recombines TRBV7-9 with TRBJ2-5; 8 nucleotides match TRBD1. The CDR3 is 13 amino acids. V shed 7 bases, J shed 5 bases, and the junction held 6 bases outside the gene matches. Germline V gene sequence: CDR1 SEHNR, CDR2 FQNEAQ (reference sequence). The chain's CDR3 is CASNGQGGETQYF. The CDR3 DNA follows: TGTGCCAGCAACGGACAGGGCGGGGAGACCCAGTACTTC. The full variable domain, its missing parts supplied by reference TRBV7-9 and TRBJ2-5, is DTGVSQNPRHKITKRGQNVTFRCDPISEHNRLYWYRQTLGQGPEFLTYFQNEAQLEKSRLLSDRFSAERPKGSFSTLEIQRTEQGDSAMYLCASNGQGGETQYFGPGTRLLVL.

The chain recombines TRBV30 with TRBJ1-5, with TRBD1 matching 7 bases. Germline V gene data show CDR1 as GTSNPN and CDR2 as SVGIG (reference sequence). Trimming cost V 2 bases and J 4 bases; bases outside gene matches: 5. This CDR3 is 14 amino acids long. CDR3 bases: TGTGCCTGGAGTCTGACAGGGATAAATCAGCCCCAGCATTTT. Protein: CAWSLTGINQPQHF. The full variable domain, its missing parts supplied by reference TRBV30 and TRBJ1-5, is SQTIHQWPATLVQPVGSPLSLECTVEGTSNPNLYWYRQAAGRGLQLLFYSVGIGQISSEVPQNLSASRPQDRQFILSSKKLLLSDSGFYLCAWSLTGINQPQHFGDGTRLSIL.

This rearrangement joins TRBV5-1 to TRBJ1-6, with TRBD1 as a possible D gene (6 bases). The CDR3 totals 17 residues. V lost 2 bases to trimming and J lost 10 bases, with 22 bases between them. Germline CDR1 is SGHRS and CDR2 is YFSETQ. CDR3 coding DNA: TGCGCCAGCAGCTTCCAAATGTTGGGGACATCAAGGTCACCCCTCCACTTT. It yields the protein CASSFQMLGTSRSPLHF.